This paragraph covers one T cell receptor (beta chain) sequence. Its specificity is not known. The entry originates in a study of human T cells and chemical hapten exposure. Each CDR3 protein is one row after TCRdb ran MiXCR on the RACE reads. The data contain roughly 200,000 distinct CDR3 sequences, around 22% of them singletons. Study-level results: Versus controls, expanded TCRs had significantly more large CDR3 similarity clusters.

Stated time point: patch test 1, 2 weeks after DPC sensitization. The treatment here: therapeutic diphenylcyclopropenone sensitization with weekly scalp DPC. The CDR3 contains 15 residues. J was trimmed by 8 bases and V by 4 bases; bases with no gene match: 8. The germline V gene has CDR1 MNHNS and CDR2 SASEGT. Sequences were derived from whole blood, sampled in connection with sensitization to the hapten diphenylcyclopropenone (DPC). V usage is TRBV6-1 and J usage is TRBJ2-1; 10 nucleotides agree with TRBD2. The receptor's source is a woman between 50 and 59 years old with alopecia areata. Some clones in this sample may be carry-over from other donors' samples. CDR3 bases: TGTGCCAGCAGTGTCACTAGCGGGATGGTTGATGAGCAGTTCTTC. It encodes CASSVTSGMVDEQFF.